A single sample is the source of the 19 T cell receptor beta chains below, sequenced in a study of blood T cell repertoires in COVID-19. This table comes from immunoSEQ multiplex PCR, and its TCRdb copy is limited to in-frame clones, with some not included. The sample includes approximately 77,000 clones, 75% to 90% of them seen just once. The sequenced material came from peripheral blood. These receptors came from a woman aged 70-85 years with acute or convalescent COVID-19.

The DNA for the CDR3 is TGTGCCAGCAATCTAGACAGGGTCCAAGAGACCCAGTACTTC. Translation gives CASNLDRVQETQYF. The rearrangement uses TRBV7-2 and TRBJ2-5; 7 nucleotides align to TRBD1. Germline V lookup: CDR1 SGHTA, CDR2 FQGNSA. The length of the CDR3 is 14 residues. Trimming removed 7 bases from V and 1 base from J; junction bases left unmatched: 6.

The J gene is TRBJ1-1, the V gene TRBV12-3 or TRBV12-4; D gene unclear. V was trimmed by 7 bases and J by 2 bases, leaving 11 bases between them. The CDR3 extends over 13 amino acids. DNA for the CDR3: TGTGCCAGCATCAGACACGACAACACTGAAGCTTTCTTT. It specifies CASIRHDNTEAFF.

The rearrangement joins TRBV19 to TRBJ1-2, with 8 bases lining up with TRBD1. Unmatched junction bases numbered 8, after V lost 3 bases and J lost 2 bases. The CDR3 spans 16 residues. Looked up from germline, CDR1 is LNHDA and CDR2 is SQIVND (reference sequence). The CDR3 region is CASSMPGQVTNYGYTF. The CDR3 DNA follows: TGTGCCAGTAGTATGCCGGGACAGGTAACCAACTATGGCTACACCTTC.

Only a few counts were recorded for this clone. J is TRBJ1-4 and V is TRBV3-1 (or the pseudogene TRBV3-2), with TRBD1 identical over 7 bases. The trim removed 0 bases at V and 7 bases at J, leaving 5 bases unmatched. Germline values: CDR1 LGHDT, CDR2 YNNKEL (reference sequence). The CDR3 loop spans 15 amino acids. This CDR3 is CASSQETGLGEKLFF. The CDR3, as DNA: TGTGCCAGCAGCCAAGAGACAGGGCTGGGTGAAAAACTGTTTTTT.

This clone was found a few times. This sequence joins TRBV5-3 and TRBJ1-5; 7 positions match TRBD1. TRBV5-3 is given ORF status, its function remaining uncertain. V trimming: 2 bases; J trimming: 2 bases; junction bases outside the gene matches: 4. The CDR3 consists of 15 residues. The DNA of the CDR3 is TGTGCCAGAAGCTTCGAGGGGGCGGGCAATCAGCCCCAGCATTTT. It translates to CARSFEGAGNQPQHF.

With regard to this clone: Other nucleotide sequences in the sample specify the same CDR3. J is TRBJ2-5 and V is TRBV5-1; 9 bases are shared with TRBD1. Germline CDR1 is SGHRS and CDR2 is YFSETQ. CDR3 length: 15 residues. V dropped 0 bases and J dropped 5; count of bases not matched to a gene: 5. CDR3 bases: TGCGCCAGCAGCTTGGGACAGGGGGTAAGCGAGACCCAGTACTTC. Amino acid sequence: CASSLGQGVSETQYF.

This chain uses TRBV3-1 (or the pseudogene TRBV3-2) with TRBJ2-3; 9 positions match TRBD2. Losses at the gene ends were 0 bases for V and 2 bases for J; bases not matched to a gene: 6. The CDR3 contains 17 residues. CDR1 LGHDT and CDR2 YNNKEL come from the germline V gene (reference sequence). The CDR3 sequence: CASSQDESSGVTDTQYF. As DNA, the CDR3 is TGTGCCAGCAGCCAAGATGAGTCTAGCGGGGTCACAGATACGCAGTATTTT.

The chain recombines TRBV4-3 with TRBJ2-7; 7 positions agree with TRBD1. The CDR3 extends over 13 amino acids. V was pared by 2 bases and J by 3 bases, with 1 base of the junction left unmatched. Per germline, CDR1 LGHNA and CDR2 YSLEER. The CDR3 DNA reads as TGCGCCAGCAGCCAACAGGGGGACTACGAGCAGTACTTC. Amino acid sequence: CASSQQGDYEQYF.

Remarks on this clone: One junction end does not reproduce the germline sequence, and a read error may be involved. The V gene is TRBV18, the J gene TRBJ2-7; a possible D gene is TRBD2 (5 bases). This CDR3 region has 12 residues. Germline V gene data show CDR1 as KGHSH and CDR2 as LQKENI. CDR3 residues: CASSPVTGMLNF. CDR3 DNA sequence: TGTGCCAGCTCACCAGTCACCGGGATGTTAAACTTC.

V gene TRBV7-9 combines with J gene TRBJ1-6; no firm D call. V dropped 3 bases and J dropped 8 bases, with 8 bases sitting between them. Germline lookup yields CDR1 SEHNR and CDR2 FQNEAQ (reference sequence). This CDR3 has 13 amino acids. The CDR3 region is CASSFEGDSPLHF. CDR3 nucleotide sequence: TGTGCCAGCAGCTTTGAAGGAGATTCACCCCTCCACTTT.

The chain has TRBV4-3 and TRBJ2-1, with 15 bases identical to TRBD2. Germline V gene sequence: CDR1 LGHNA, CDR2 YSLEER. There are 15 residues in the CDR3. Germline trimming cut 4 bases from V and 11 bases from J; bases unmatched to any gene: 6. The CDR3 here is CASSPEGLAGGKQFF. The CDR3 DNA sequence: TGCGCCAGCAGCCCCGAGGGACTAGCGGGGGGCAAGCAGTTCTTC.

This chain connects TRBV27 to TRBJ1-2; 9 bases are a match to TRBD1. V lost 5 bases, J lost 6 bases, and 10 bases stayed unmatched. The CDR3 is 15 amino acids. Germline assignment: CDR1 MNHEY and CDR2 SMNVEV (reference sequence). The DNA for the CDR3 is TGTGCCAGCAGTACATCCGGGACAGGGATTCATGGCTACACCTTC. It is translated as CASSTSGTGIHGYTF.

The V call is TRBV15, the J call TRBJ2-2; 7 positions agree with TRBD2. In germline, CDR1 is LNHNV, CDR2 YYDKDF (reference sequence). CDR3 length equals 18 residues. Trimming at V came to 5 bases and at J to 3 bases, leaving 15 bases not matched to a gene. For the CDR3, the DNA is TGTGCCACCAGCGACCTATGGAGACTAGCTTCGGACACCGGGGAGCTGTTTTTT. Its protein product is CATSDLWRLASDTGELFF.

The chain carries TRBV6-5 and TRBJ1-1, with D maybe TRBD1 (6 bases). The CDR3 loop spans 15 amino acids. The V and J ends lost 2 bases and 1 base respectively, with 11 bases between them. Per the germline V gene, CDR1 is MNHEY and CDR2 is SVGAGI. The CDR3: CASSYGGQKNTEAFF. DNA for the CDR3: TGTGCCAGCAGTTACGGAGGACAGAAGAACACTGAAGCTTTCTTT.

The gene calls are TRBV18 and TRBJ1-1; 9 bases are shared with TRBD1. The CDR3 is 15 residues long. Germline CDR1 reads KGHSH; CDR2 reads LQKENI. Trimming at V came to 6 bases and at J to 5 bases, leaving 10 bases not matched to a gene. The CDR3 DNA is TGTGCCAGCTCCCGGGAGGGGGACAGGGCAACTGAAGCTTTCTTT. It codes for CASSREGDRATEAFF.

CDR3 protein: CASSKIGGTSGDDEQFF. The DNA of the CDR3 is TGTGCCAGTAGCAAAATTGGCGGGACTAGCGGGGACGATGAGCAGTTCTTC. The chain links TRBV19 to TRBJ2-1; 13 nucleotides match TRBD2. Germline trimming cut 6 bases from V and 8 bases from J; bases unmatched to any gene: 13. This CDR3 is 17 amino acids long. In germline, CDR1 is LNHDA, CDR2 SQIVND (reference sequence).

The CDR3 is CASSPRLGPGLGYTF. In DNA, the CDR3 is TGTGCCAGCAGCCCCCGTCTTGGCCCGGGACTTGGCTACACCTTC. V gene TRBV7-9 combines with J gene TRBJ1-2; D possibly corresponds to TRBD1 (5 bases). This CDR3 has 15 amino acids. V lost 5 bases and J lost 7, with 20 bases in between. CDR1 is SEHNR and CDR2 is FQNEAQ in the germline V gene (reference sequence).

The chain carries TRBV3-1 (or the pseudogene TRBV3-2) and TRBJ1-1, with a weak D call TRBD1 (6 bases). Trimming removed 5 bases from V and 4 bases from J, with 14 bases in between. The CDR3 loop spans 14 amino acids. Per the germline V gene, CDR1 is LGHDT and CDR2 is YNNKEL (reference sequence). The DNA of the CDR3 is TGTGCCAGCAGCTATGGGGGAGGGGGCACTGAAGCTTTCTTT. It specifies CASSYGGGGTEAFF.

The chain employs TRBV4-1 and TRBJ2-3; D may be TRBD2 (5 bases). CDR3 length equals 16 residues. Trimming cost V 4 bases and J 7 bases, with 21 bases left between them. The V gene's germline CDR1 is MGHRA and CDR2 YSYEKL. CDR3 in DNA: TGCGCCAGCAGCCCCGAGGTCGCGGGCCCGGAAAATACGCAGTATTTT. It codes for CASSPEVAGPENTQYF.